Listed below are T cell receptor beta chains from one sample, sequenced in a study of T-cell reconstitution after alpha-beta-depleted transplantation in children. TCRdb reprocessed the PCR reads via MiXCR and lists one record per CDR3 protein. Counted here are about 130,000 distinct CDR3 sequences, about 9.5% occurring once; the ten biggest clones make up more than 20%. The sample in question was PBMCs, mostly from graft donor cells, obtained 180 days after TCRalphabeta/CD19-depleted stem cell transplant. These receptors all come from a girl less than two years old who had a stem cell transplant for combined immunodeficiency, so the T cells may come from the graft donor. Both conserved end residues are part of each CDR3. The D gene is left open where the match is weak. Size is omitted from some rows. Given values are once, few, many or a class for expanded clones.

TRBJ2-1,NA,TRBV7-6,TRBD2,CASSLFPSGIPYNEQFF,TGTGCCAGCAGCTTATTCCCAAGCGGGATACCCTACAATGAGCAGTTCTTC
TRBJ2-7,few,TRBV5-1,NA,CASSSGEHSYEQYF,TGCGCCAGCAGCTCAGGGGAGCACTCCTACGAGCAGTACTTC
TRBJ1-4,few,TRBV7-2,TRBD1,CASSLTGTGAEKLFF,TGTGCCAGCAGCTTAACCGGGACAGGGGCGGAAAAACTGTTTTTT
TRBJ2-1,few,TRBV29-1,NA,CSVEPPGEGPNEQFF,TGCAGCGTTGAACCTCCGGGAGAGGGTCCCAATGAGCAGTTCTTC
TRBJ1-4,few,TRBV20-1,NA,CSASRPGWRGEKLFF,TGCAGTGCTAGTAGACCAGGCTGGCGGGGCGAAAAACTGTTTTTT
TRBJ1-5,NA,TRBV15,NA,CATSRNLGLSNQPQHF,TGTGCCACCAGCAGAAACCTTGGCCTTAGCAATCAGCCCCAGCATTTT
TRBJ1-1,NA,TRBV3-1,NA,CASSQDLWRNTEAFF,TGTGCCAGCAGCCAAGACCTGTGGAGGAACACTGAAGCTTTCTTT
TRBJ1-5,many,TRBV20-1,NA,CSASRGNQPQHF,TGCAGTGCTAGTAGAGGCAATCAGCCCCAGCATTTT
TRBJ2-7,NA,TRBV7-9,NA,CASSWTDSSYEQYF,TGTGCCAGCAGCTGGACGGACAGCTCCTACGAGCAGTACTTC
TRBJ2-7,many,TRBV29-1,NA,CSVEKGDTYEQYF,TGCAGCGTTGAAAAGGGGGACACCTACGAGCAGTACTTC
TRBJ2-7,NA,TRBV7-2,TRBD2,CASSPGTSRYEQYF,TGTGCCAGCAGCCCCGGGACTAGTAGGTACGAGCAGTACTTC
TRBJ1-1,NA,TRBV29-1,NA,CSVEGQVNTEAFF,TGCAGCGTTGAAGGACAGGTGAACACTGAAGCTTTCTTT
TRBJ1-1,few,TRBV6-2/TRBV6-3,NA,CATHRTARNAEAFF,TGTGCCACCCACAGGACAGCTCGGAACGCTGAAGCTTTCTTT
TRBJ2-7,few,TRBV29-1,NA,CSVGKVGGAYEQYF,TGCAGCGTTGGAAAGGTAGGGGGGGCCTACGAGCAGTACTTC
TRBJ2-3,few,TRBV5-1,NA,CASSLGVTVLTDTQYF,TGCGCCAGCAGCTTGGGGGTGACAGTGCTCACAGATACGCAGTATTTT
TRBJ2-3,many,TRBV29-1,TRBD2,CSVEFAVGTSGRGDTQYF,TGCAGCGTTGAATTCGCGGTCGGGACTAGCGGGAGGGGAGATACGCAGTATTTT
TRBJ2-1,few,TRBV12-3/TRBV12-4,NA,CASRNPEGEQFF,TGTGCCAGCAGGAACCCCGAAGGTGAGCAGTTCTTC
TRBJ2-4,few,TRBV29-1,NA,CSVTRGKGDIQYF,TGCAGCGTTACGCGGGGGAAGGGGGACATTCAGTACTTC
TRBJ2-7,NA,TRBV20-1,NA,CSARMTVHSYEQYF,TGCAGTGCTAGAATGACAGTACACTCCTACGAGCAGTACTTC
TRBJ1-1,NA,TRBV12-3/TRBV12-4,NA,CASSLGWSRQLNTEAFF,TGTGCCAGCAGTTTAGGTTGGTCGCGGCAGCTGAACACTGAAGCTTTCTTT
TRBJ2-7,NA,TRBV9,TRBD2,CASSTGTSNEQYF,TGTGCCAGCAGCACCGGGACTAGCAACGAGCAGTACTTC
TRBJ2-4,NA,TRBV7-2,NA,CASSLGGASGKNIQYF,TGTGCCAGCAGCTTAGGAGGTGCAAGCGGCAAAAACATTCAGTACTTC
TRBJ1-2,NA,TRBV7-2,TRBD1,CASSPGTVRGYTF,TGTGCCAGCAGCCCCGGGACAGTTCGCGGCTACACCTTC
TRBJ2-2,few,TRBV10-3,TRBD2,CAILAGTNTGELFF,TGTGCCATCTTAGCGGGGACGAACACCGGGGAGCTGTTTTTT
TRBJ1-2,NA,TRBV30,NA,CAWSVTNIYGYTF,TGTGCCTGGAGTGTTACAAATATCTATGGCTACACCTTC
TRBJ2-1,few,TRBV5-1,NA,CASSSAGWRDYNEQFF,TGCGCCAGCAGCTCCGCAGGGTGGAGGGACTACAATGAGCAGTTCTTC
TRBJ1-1,few,TRBV5-1,TRBD1,CASSMGQRNTEAFF,TGCGCCAGCAGCATGGGACAGAGGAACACTGAAGCTTTCTTT
TRBJ2-3,NA,TRBV11-2,TRBD2,CASSLPSLAGGPSGDTQYF,TGTGCCAGCAGCTTACCCTCTTTAGCGGGAGGTCCCTCAGGAGATACGCAGTATTTT
TRBJ2-2,few,TRBV7-2,NA,CASSLVSGTGELFF,TGTGCCAGCAGCTTAGTTTCTGGCACCGGGGAGCTGTTTTTT
TRBJ2-1,NA,TRBV7-2,NA,CASSLVPKGSNEQFF,TGTGCCAGCAGCTTAGTCCCAAAAGGAAGCAATGAGCAGTTCTTC
TRBJ2-5,few,TRBV6-1,NA,CASSGVGRETQYF,TGTGCCAGCAGCGGGGTGGGGAGGGAGACCCAGTACTTC
TRBJ1-2,NA,TRBV30,NA,CAWSGINYGYTF,TGTGCCTGGAGTGGCATTAACTATGGCTACACCTTC
TRBJ2-7,few,TRBV18,NA,CASSAVFALGEQYF,TGTGCCAGCTCTGCGGTCTTCGCATTGGGCGAGCAGTACTTC
TRBJ1-1,many,TRBV29-1,NA,CSVALITRPTEAFF,TGCAGCGTTGCCCTCATCACGCGGCCCACTGAAGCTTTCTTT
TRBJ1-5,many,TRBV28,TRBD1,CASRDRGFYQPQHF,TGTGCCAGCAGGGACAGGGGGTTTTATCAGCCCCAGCATTTT
TRBJ1-3,few,TRBV30,NA,CAWSVQGNTIYF,TGTGCCTGGAGTGTACAAGGGAACACCATATATTTT
TRBJ2-1,few,TRBV12-3/TRBV12-4,NA,CASSASGRAYNEQFF,TGTGCCAGCAGTGCCTCGGGACGCGCCTACAATGAGCAGTTCTTC
TRBJ1-5,NA,TRBV20-1,TRBD1,CSAAKQGTGNQPQHF,TGCAGTGCTGCCAAACAGGGGACCGGCAATCAGCCCCAGCATTTT
TRBJ2-1,NA,TRBV5-1,TRBD2,CASSLRVAGGESSYNEQFF,TGCGCCAGCAGCTTGAGAGTAGCGGGGGGGGAGAGCTCCTACAATGAGCAGTTCTTC
TRBJ2-1,few,TRBV20-1,TRBD1,CSADRGSYNEQFF,TGCAGTGCTGACAGGGGGTCCTACAATGAGCAGTTCTTC
TRBJ2-1,once,TRBV4-2,NA,CASSPGTARNEQFF,TGTGCCAGCAGCCCCGGGACGGCCCGAAATGAGCAGTTCTTC
TRBJ1-1,many,TRBV5-1,TRBD1,CASSLDRGNTEAFF,TGCGCCAGCAGCTTGGACAGGGGGAACACTGAAGCTTTCTTT